The 4 T cell receptor beta chains given below trace back to one sample, sequenced in a study of neurological immune-mediated disorders. TCRdb fed the 5' RACE reads into MiXCR, producing one record per CDR3 protein. The data contain 90,000 to 150,000 distinct CDR3 sequences, 3% to 3.5% of them singletons. The sequencing sample was made of PBMCs. All receptors derive from a woman under 40 with multiple sclerosis.

At least ten counts were recorded for this clonotype. V and J are TRBV6-2 or TRBV6-3 and TRBJ1-5; TRBD1 matches at 7 bases. J gave up 4 bases and V 0 bases, and 6 bases lay outside the gene matches. The CDR3 is made up of 16 amino acids. Germline V gene lookup returns CDR1 MNHEY and CDR2 SVGEGT. CDR3 nucleotides: TGTGCCAGCAGTTACTCCCCACAGGGGTGGAATCAGCCCCAGCATTTT. Protein sequence: CASSYSPQGWNQPQHF.

This clonotype was detected many times. The CDR3 reads CASRDNLGQGNEQFF. The CDR3 DNA sequence: TGTGCCAGCAGGGACAATCTGGGACAGGGCAATGAGCAGTTCTTC. The V and J genes are TRBV6-6 and TRBJ2-1; TRBD1 matches 9 bases. The CDR3 covers 15 residues. The germline gives CDR1 MNHNY, CDR2 SVGAGI (reference sequence). V lost 6 bases to trimming and J lost 6 bases; unmatched junction nucleotides: 9.

This clonotype occurred many times. The chain employs TRBV12-3 or TRBV12-4 and TRBJ1-2; D may be TRBD1 (5 bases). V lost 7 bases and J 4 bases, leaving 16 bases between the germline ends. CDR3 size: 14 residues. The CDR3 reads CASTMSGGSYGYTF. The CDR3 nucleotides read TGTGCCAGCACCATGTCGGGGGGAAGCTATGGCTACACCTTC.

The sample holds a few counts of this clonotype. V gene TRBV7-2 combines with J gene TRBJ2-3; 10 bases line up with TRBD2. With V trimmed by 1 base and J by 13 bases, 8 bases remained unmatched. The germline V gene encodes CDR1 SGHTA and CDR2 FQGNSA. The CDR3 extends over 14 amino acids. The CDR3 nucleotides read TGTGCCAGCAGCTTAGGGCTAGCGGGGGAGAAAAAGTATTTT. Its translation is CASSLGLAGEKKYF.